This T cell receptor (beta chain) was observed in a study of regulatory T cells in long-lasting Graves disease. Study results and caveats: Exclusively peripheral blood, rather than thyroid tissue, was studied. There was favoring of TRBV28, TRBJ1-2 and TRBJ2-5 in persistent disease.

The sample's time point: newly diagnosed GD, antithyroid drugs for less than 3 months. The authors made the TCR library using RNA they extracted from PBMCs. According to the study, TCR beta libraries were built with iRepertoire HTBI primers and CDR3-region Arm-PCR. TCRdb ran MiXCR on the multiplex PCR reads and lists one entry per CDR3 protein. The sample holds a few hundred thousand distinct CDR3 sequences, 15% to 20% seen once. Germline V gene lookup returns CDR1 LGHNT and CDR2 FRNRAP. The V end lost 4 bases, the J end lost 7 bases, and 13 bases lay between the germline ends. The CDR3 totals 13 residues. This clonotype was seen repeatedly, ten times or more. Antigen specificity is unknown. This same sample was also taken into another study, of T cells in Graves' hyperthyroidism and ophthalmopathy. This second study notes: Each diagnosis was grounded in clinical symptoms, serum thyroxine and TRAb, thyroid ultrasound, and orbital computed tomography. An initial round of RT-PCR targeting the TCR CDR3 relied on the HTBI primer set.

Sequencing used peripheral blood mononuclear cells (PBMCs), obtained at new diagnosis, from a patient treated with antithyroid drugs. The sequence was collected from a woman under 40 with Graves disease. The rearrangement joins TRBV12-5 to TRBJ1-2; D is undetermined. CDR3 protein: CASGSLAGPGYTF. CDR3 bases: TGTGCTAGTGGTTCCCTAGCGGGCCCTGGCTACACCTTC.